This TCR beta chain emerged from a study of T cells expressing NK-cell markers. Making the TCR beta cDNA relied on 5'RACE template switching with UMIs. One entry per CDR3 protein, without DNA, is what TCRdb gives after re-calling the 5' RACE reads. The listing contains a few hundred thousand distinct CDR3 sequences. In germline, CDR1 is SGHRS, CDR2 YFSETQ. This CDR3 spans 16 amino acids. The TCR was taken from a man aged 18-70 years in good health. The sample was blood T cells: a sorted CD56 or NKG2C T cell subset, CD4+ or CD8+ T cells, or bulk PBMC T cells (not recorded which). This sequence joins TRBV5-1 and TRBJ2-5; TCRdb calls TRBD1, which cannot be checked without DNA. The CDR3 loop is CASSSIRDRGQETQYF.